This TCR beta chain was documented in a study of cytomegalovirus exposure and HLA in healthy donors. CDR1 is SGHTA and CDR2 is FQGNSA in the germline V gene. The CDR3 is 15 amino acids. The V gene end was trimmed by 3 bases and the J gene end by 5 bases; junction bases not matched to a gene: 5. Study findings and constraints: An analysis that was carried out later associated some 17,000 TCR beta sequences with HLA alleles at 0.05 false discovery rate.

The PCR made use of 60 Vbeta and 13 Jbeta primers. Data came from immunoSEQ multiplex PCR; TCRdb stores just in-frame clones and leaves some out. The sample holds about 160,000 clones, 87% seen once. Note on this clone: Its specificity is not known.

This chain uses TRBV7-2 with TRBJ2-2, with TRBD1 identical over 8 bases. The specimen was PBMCs. The TCR originated in a woman aged 25 to 39 in good health and CMV-seronegative. The CDR3 spells CASSLGQVWTGELFF. CDR3 bases: TGTGCCAGCAGCTTGGGACAGGTTTGGACCGGGGAGCTGTTTTTT.